Detailed here is one TCR beta chain. The data were obtained in a study of technical replicates of blood from a few donors. Assay: immunoSEQ multiplex PCR; the TCRdb copy retains only in-frame clones and omits some. There are around 68,000 clones in the sample; about 97% occur only once, and over 0.2% lies in the top ten. What was sequenced was T cells isolated from PBMCs. The source of this sequence is a human donor in good health.

CDR3 in DNA: TGTGCCAGCAGCTTACACGGGAACACTGAAGCTTTCTTT. Translated, it gives CASSLHGNTEAFF. This chain uses TRBV7-3 with TRBJ1-1, with D unclear. Trimming took 2 bases from V and 1 from J, leaving 5 bases between them. This CDR3 contains 13 residues. Germline V gives CDR1 SGHTA, CDR2 FQGTGA.